Below, 20 T cell receptor beta chains from the same sample are listed, as sequenced in a study of T cell responses to AZD1222 COVID-19 vaccine. The repertoire was sequenced with immunoSEQ multiplex PCR; TCRdb's copy has only in-frame clones and lacks some. The sample consists of more than 95,000 clones, around 90% of them appearing once. Specimen: peripheral blood, collected on day 0 of AZD1222 vaccination. The source is an adult in good health.

The genes are TRBV12-3 or TRBV12-4 and TRBJ1-1; no firm D call. The CDR3 has 12 amino acids. V was pared by 4 bases and J by 6 bases, with 9 bases between. CDR3 bases: TGTGCCAGCAGTTCCCGGAGAGCTGAAGCTTTCTTT. It encodes CASSSRRAEAFF.

The V gene is TRBV29-1, the J gene TRBJ2-7, with D tentatively TRBD1 or TRBD2 (5 bases each). Trimming stripped 8 bases from V and 6 bases from J, with 20 bases between. The CDR3 runs 13 residues. Germline-derived CDR1 and CDR2 are SQVTM and ANQGSEA. The CDR3 spells CSIRGAPDGEQYF. CDR3 nucleotide sequence: TGCAGCATCCGGGGCGCTCCCGACGGCGAGCAGTACTTC.

This chain joins TRBV10-3 and TRBJ2-1, with 10 nucleotides matching TRBD2. This CDR3 is 14 amino acids long. Germline V lookup: CDR1 ENHRY, CDR2 SYGVKD. Trimming took 0 bases from V and 10 from J; bases not matched to a gene: 3. The CDR3 region is CAISESPSGGEQFF. The CDR3 DNA sequence: TGTGCCATCAGTGAGTCCCCTAGCGGGGGAGAGCAGTTCTTC.

J is TRBJ1-1 and V is TRBV7-9; D call uncertain. Germline V CDR1 and CDR2: SEHNR, FQNEAQ (reference sequence). The CDR3 length is 15 residues. V was shortened by 1 base and J by 1 base, with 10 bases between the two germline ends. CDR3 in DNA: TGTGCCAGCAGCTTAGTGTACAGCAAGAACACTGAAGCTTTCTTT. Encoded protein: CASSLVYSKNTEAFF.

The gene calls are TRBV5-1 and TRBJ1-1, with D maybe TRBD1 (5 bases). The V and J ends lost 5 bases and 3 bases respectively, with 17 bases between them. Looked up from germline, CDR1 is SGHRS and CDR2 is YFSETQ. CDR3 length equals 15 residues. CDR3 in amino acids: CASSPGGGADTEAFF. The CDR3 DNA sequence: TGCGCCAGCAGTCCCGGTGGAGGGGCGGACACTGAAGCTTTCTTT. Full variable domain (missing parts from reference TRBV5-1 and TRBJ1-1): KAGVTQTPRYLIKTRGQQVTLSCSPISGHRSVSWYQQTPGQGLQFLFEYFSETQRNKGNFPGRFSGRQFSNSRSEMNVSTLELGDSALYLCASSPGGGADTEAFFGQGTRLTVV.

In its sample, this clone was seen once. This CDR3 is CAWSVSLARQFF. CDR3 in DNA: TGTGCCTGGAGTGTAAGTTTGGCCAGACAGTTCTTC. The rearrangement joins TRBV30 to TRBJ2-1; no reliable D call. The V gene lost 0 bases and the J gene lost 13 bases, with 13 bases spanning the gap. The CDR3 is 12 amino acids. Germline loops: CDR1 GTSNPN, CDR2 SVGIG (reference sequence).

The chain combines TRBV27 with TRBJ1-6; 10 bases are a match to TRBD1. The germline V gene has CDR1 MNHEY and CDR2 SMNVEV (reference sequence). The CDR3 sequence is 15 residues long. The trim removed 5 bases at V and 6 bases at J, leaving 4 bases unmatched. CDR3 DNA sequence: TGTGCCAGCAGTCTACGGGACAGGGGTAATTCACCCCTCCACTTT. Translating it yields CASSLRDRGNSPLHF.

The gene calls are TRBV30 and TRBJ1-5; unclear D gene. Germline V CDR1 and CDR2: GTSNPN, SVGIG (reference sequence). CDR3 size: 13 residues. V gave up 6 bases and J gave up 0 bases, with 9 bases separating them. The CDR3 protein is CACNGDSNQPQHF. CDR3 bases: TGTGCCTGCAACGGGGATAGCAATCAGCCCCAGCATTTT. The full variable domain, in which reference TRBV30 and TRBJ1-5 provide the parts outside the CDR3, is SQTIHQWPATLVQPVGSPLSLECTVEGTSNPNLYWYRQAAGRGLQLLFYSVGIGQISSEVPQNLSASRPQDRQFILSSKKLLLSDSGFYLCACNGDSNQPQHFGDGTRLSIL.

This clone was picked up a small number of times. The chain employs TRBV6-1 and TRBJ2-7; no firm D call. V was pared by 2 bases and J by 1 base, with 9 bases between. In germline, CDR1 is MNHNS, CDR2 SASEGT. CDR3 length: 14 residues. Here the CDR3 reads CASSERADSYEQYF. CDR3 bases: TGTGCCAGCAGTGAAAGGGCAGATTCCTACGAGCAGTACTTC.

The rearrangement joins TRBV9 to TRBJ2-3; D gene unclear. From germline, CDR1 is SGDLS and CDR2 YYNGEE. The CDR3 runs 12 residues. With 3 bases removed from V and 5 bases from J, the gap between germline ends came to 7 bases. This chain's CDR3 is CASSAFKDTQYF. For the CDR3, the DNA is TGTGCCAGCAGCGCCTTCAAAGATACGCAGTATTTT.

The rearrangement links TRBV19 to TRBJ1-6; tentative D call: TRBD1 (5 bases). From germline, CDR1 is LNHDA and CDR2 SQIVND (reference sequence). V was cut by 6 bases and J by 8 bases, with 14 bases left in between. The CDR3 sequence is 14 residues long. The CDR3 sequence is CASRLGGRDSPLHF. The CDR3 DNA follows: TGTGCCAGTAGGTTGGGGGGACGCGATTCACCCCTCCACTTT.

The V call is TRBV18, the J call TRBJ2-4; no definite D call. The CDR3 totals 14 residues. CDR1 is KGHSH and CDR2 is LQKENI in the germline V gene. V shed 6 bases and J shed 2 bases, with 11 bases lying between them. CDR3 DNA sequence: TGTGCCAGCTCTACGAGGTCCACCAAAAACATTCAGTACTTC. As protein: CASSTRSTKNIQYF.

V usage is TRBV6-5 and J usage is TRBJ2-5; 8 bases are a match to TRBD2. V shed 6 bases and J 2 bases; nucleotides not matched to a gene: 5. Germline V CDR1 and CDR2: MNHEY, SVGAGI. The CDR3 sequence is 14 residues long. CDR3 bases: TGTGCCAGCAGATTCTTAGCGGGACAAGAGACCCAGTACTTC. It encodes CASRFLAGQETQYF.

The chain links TRBV11-3 to TRBJ2-7; 8 bases fit TRBD1. CDR1 and CDR2 from the germline V gene are SGHNT and YENEEA. The CDR3 is made up of 14 amino acids. The V segment lost 3 bases and the J segment 4 bases; nucleotides outside the gene matches: 5. The CDR3 loop is CASSFYDRGYEQYF. In DNA, the CDR3 is TGTGCCAGCAGCTTCTACGACAGGGGATACGAGCAGTACTTC.

This clone was observed a handful of times. One junction end does not reproduce the germline sequence, and a read error may be involved. The DNA for the CDR3 is TGTGCTAGCAGCTTAGGAGCGGCCCAAGAGACCCAGTACTTC. Translating gives CASSLGAAQETQYF. J is TRBJ2-5 and V is TRBV7-7, with a tentative D call TRBD2 (5 bases). CDR3 length: 14 amino acids. The V gene's germline CDR1 is SSHAT and CDR2 FNYEAQ (reference sequence).

The V gene is TRBV11-3, the J gene TRBJ2-5; either TRBD1 or TRBD2 may fit D (5 bases each). Per germline, CDR1 SGHNT and CDR2 YENEEA. V was pared by 5 bases and J by 5 bases, with 12 bases between. The CDR3 extends over 13 amino acids. The CDR3 reads CASSRDPTETQYF. The CDR3 region has the DNA TGTGCCAGCAGCAGGGACCCCACTGAGACCCAGTACTTC.

CDR3 coding DNA: TGTGCCAGCGGAGATTACGGGACTCAACTCTACGAGCAGTACTTC. It is translated as CASGDYGTQLYEQYF. The chain is built from TRBV27 and TRBJ2-7; weak D call: TRBD2 (6 bases). The V and J ends lost 8 bases and 3 bases respectively, with 20 bases between them. Germline loops: CDR1 MNHEY, CDR2 SMNVEV (reference sequence). This CDR3 has 15 amino acids.

Only one count was recorded for this clone. The V gene is TRBV9, the J gene TRBJ2-5; TRBD1 might be the D (6 bases). V was cut by 4 bases and J by 2 bases, with 15 bases left in between. The CDR3 length is 15 residues. Germline CDR1 reads SGDLS; CDR2 reads YYNGEE. CDR3 sequence: CASSLRGSFQETQYF. CDR3 in DNA: TGTGCCAGCAGCCTAAGGGGGTCCTTTCAAGAGACCCAGTACTTC.

The chain uses TRBV7-8 and TRBJ2-3; TRBD2 might be the D (6 bases). V shed 0 bases and J shed 5 bases, with 9 bases lying between them. Germline V gene data show CDR1 as SGHVS and CDR2 as FQNEAQ. The CDR3 length is 14 residues. This chain's CDR3 is CASSLAGGGDTQYF. CDR3 nucleotides: TGTGCCAGCAGCTTAGCGGGGGGAGGAGATACGCAGTATTTT.

The rearrangement uses TRBV5-6 and TRBJ2-7, with a weak D call TRBD1 (5 bases). Germline CDR1 SGHDT, CDR2 YYEEEE. Trimming shortened V by 1 base and J by 5 bases, and 13 bases separated the two germline ends. This CDR3 comprises 14 residues. The CDR3: CASSLWNRLDEQYF. As DNA, the CDR3 is TGTGCCAGCAGCTTGTGGAACAGGCTCGACGAGCAGTACTTC.